Listed below are T cell receptor beta chains from one sample, sequenced in a study of control samples from healthy donors and cancer patients. Repertoires were generated with immunoSEQ multiplex PCR, while TCRdb's copy carries only in-frame clones and drops some. The sample consists of approximately 170,000 clones, around nine tenths of them appearing once. The specimen sequenced was blood. Receptor source: a man between 25 and 39 years old in good health. Both conserved end residues are part of each CDR3.

j_call v_call cdr3_aa
TRBJ1-4 TRBV30 CAWSIRVAEKLFF
TRBJ2-7 TRBV27 CASSLTPDRVEQYF
TRBJ2-5 TRBV19 CASSIGGTGWQETQYF
TRBJ1-2 TRBV10-3 CAINPQGDYGYTF
TRBJ1-5 TRBV7-2 CASSLAPYQPQHF
TRBJ2-1 TRBV6-2/TRBV6-3 CASSRRGTSGRVYNEQFF
TRBJ2-5 TRBV7-9 CASSPLSVASVETQYF
TRBJ2-1 TRBV5-5 CASSANPGYNEQFF
TRBJ1-5 TRBV20-1 CSGSDRGGYQPQHF
TRBJ1-1 TRBV6-2/TRBV6-3 CASSPDLPGTGKGSTEAFF
TRBJ1-4 TRBV7-2 CASSLGQTTNEKLFF
TRBJ2-3 TRBV10-2 CASSEFSGTSGGTDTQYF
TRBJ2-3 TRBV5-4 CASSPRGGRGRTDTQYF
TRBJ1-1 TRBV7-9 CASSWGSTLNTEAFF